This T cell receptor (beta chain) was documented in a study of cytomegalovirus exposure and HLA in healthy donors. The CDR3 runs 15 residues. The V gene's germline CDR1 is MNHNS and CDR2 SASEGT. Losses at the gene ends were 9 bases for V and 1 base for J; bases not matched to a gene: 7. 13 Jbeta primers and 60 Vbeta primers were used for the PCR. Clones were read by immunoSEQ multiplex PCR, and TCRdb kept only the in-frame ones, dropping some. The sample holds over 95,000 clones, around 77% seen once. The chain carries TRBV6-1 and TRBJ1-5; 9 positions match TRBD1. Material: PBMCs. The origin of this receptor is a man aged 35 to 55 in good health and CMV-seronegative. CDR3 sequence (DNA): TGTGCCAGTGACACAGGGGGCTTCAGCAATCAGCCCCAGCATTTT. Protein product: CASDTGGFSNQPQHF.